The 22 T cell receptor beta chains in this list originate from one sample, sequenced in a study of shared clonotypes between healthy human individuals. Here immunoSEQ multiplex PCR was the method, and the copy in TCRdb shows in-frame clones only, minus some. The repertoire holds roughly 2 million clones, with roughly 95% as singletons. The sample comprised naive CD4+ T cells sorted from blood. Subset meaning: CD45RA+ positively selected. The receptors were sampled from a man aged 18 to 30 in good health.

The chain combines TRBV4-3 with TRBJ2-4, with 7 nucleotides matching TRBD1. Germline CDR1 and CDR2: LGHNA and YSLEER. The CDR3 covers 15 residues. J lost 7 bases, V lost 1 base, and 7 bases had no gene match. The CDR3: CASSQGNDRANIQYF. CDR3 sequence (DNA): TGCGCCAGCAGCCAAGGCAACGACAGGGCCAACATTCAGTACTTC.

CDR3 bases: TGTGCCAGCAGCCCCCTCAGAGGCGGCGAGCAGTACTTC. Translation: CASSPLRGGEQYF. The rearrangement uses TRBV11-2 and TRBJ2-7; D remains unclear. Germline values: CDR1 SGHAT, CDR2 FQNNGV. The CDR3 runs 13 residues. The V gene lost 5 bases and the J gene lost 6 bases, with 14 bases spanning the gap.

The CDR3 loop is CASSSVRESDTQYF. CDR3 bases: TGTGCCAGCAGTTCTGTGCGGGAGTCAGATACGCAGTATTTT. The chain combines TRBV6-6 with TRBJ2-3, with 7 nucleotides matching TRBD2. Trimming took 4 bases from V and 4 from J; bases not matched to a gene: 5. CDR1 and CDR2 from the germline V gene are MNHNY and SVGAGI (reference sequence). This CDR3 is built from 14 residues.

The rearrangement uses TRBV25-1 and TRBJ1-1; TRBD1 might be the D (5 bases). The CDR3 has 14 residues. The germline V gene encodes CDR1 MGHDK and CDR2 SYGVNS. V was trimmed by 2 bases and J by 3 bases, leaving 10 bases between them. This chain's CDR3 is CASSEPQGYTEAFF. CDR3 nucleotide sequence: TGTGCCAGCAGTGAACCCCAGGGATACACTGAAGCTTTCTTT.

This chain links TRBV5-4 with TRBJ2-7; TRBD1 is a possible D gene (5 bases). The CDR3 covers 13 residues. CDR1 is SGHNT and CDR2 is YYREEE in the germline V gene (reference sequence). V was pared by 0 bases and J by 2 bases, with 6 bases between. The CDR3 spells CASSLAGTYEQYF. CDR3 bases: TGTGCCAGCAGCTTGGCAGGGACCTACGAGCAGTACTTC.

This clone was recorded many times. V and J are TRBV5-4 and TRBJ2-6, with D unclear. Trimming stripped 0 bases from V and 4 bases from J, with 5 bases between. CDR1 and CDR2 (germline): SGHNT, YYREEE (reference sequence). The CDR3 covers 14 residues. This chain's CDR3 is CASSLVWGANVLTF. The DNA of the CDR3 is TGTGCCAGCAGCTTGGTTTGGGGGGCCAACGTCCTGACTTTC.

Details on this clone: Other DNA sequences of this sample code for an identical CDR3. V usage is TRBV18 and J usage is TRBJ1-5, with a weak D call TRBD1 (5 bases). V gave up 3 bases and J gave up 4 bases, with 13 bases separating them. This CDR3 is 15 amino acids long. Germline V lookup: CDR1 KGHSH, CDR2 LQKENI. CDR3 residues: CASSPLGGGNQPQHF. The CDR3, as DNA: TGTGCCAGCTCACCCCTCGGGGGTGGGAATCAGCCCCAGCATTTT.

This rearrangement joins TRBV7-9 to TRBJ2-1; 14 bases are shared with TRBD2. Trimming took 3 bases from V and 10 from J; bases not matched to a gene: 5. The CDR3 is made up of 15 amino acids. Germline CDR1 is SEHNR and CDR2 is FQNEAQ (reference sequence). Here the CDR3 DNA reads TGTGCCAGCAGCTTGGGACTAGCGGGAGTAGGAGAGCAGTTCTTC. Its translation is CASSLGLAGVGEQFF.

The gene calls are TRBV5-4 and TRBJ1-1; 7 bases are a match to TRBD1. The J segment lost 2 bases and the V segment lost 5 bases, leaving 6 bases of the junction unmatched. The CDR3 consists of 14 residues. CDR1 is SGHNT, CDR2 YYREEE, per germline (reference sequence). The CDR3 spells CASRAGQLNTEAFF. As DNA, the CDR3 is TGTGCCAGCAGGGCGGGACAGCTCAACACTGAAGCTTTCTTT.

This rearrangement joins TRBV12-5 to TRBJ2-7, with unresolved D. The germline CDR1 and CDR2 sequences are LGHNT and FRNRAP. This CDR3 comprises 12 residues. V lost 0 bases, J lost 2 bases, and 2 bases lay in between. CDR3 in amino acids: CASGLVPYEQYF. For the CDR3, the DNA is TGTGCTAGTGGTTTGGTTCCCTACGAGCAGTACTTC.

J is TRBJ2-1 and V is TRBV18, with 7 nucleotides matching TRBD1. The CDR3 extends over 18 amino acids. Per germline, CDR1 KGHSH and CDR2 LQKENI. The J segment lost 0 bases and the V segment lost 6 bases, leaving 14 bases of the junction unmatched. CDR3 DNA sequence: TGTGCCAGCTCTCGATCCCCGGGACAGTATAACTCCTACAATGAGCAGTTCTTC. Protein product: CASSRSPGQYNSYNEQFF.

The CDR3 sequence: CAIRLSDSRFTEAFF. For the CDR3, the DNA is TGTGCCATCAGACTGTCGGACAGCCGCTTCACTGAAGCTTTCTTT. The genes are TRBV10-3 and TRBJ1-1; possible D gene TRBD1, 6 bases. Germline V gene data show CDR1 as ENHRY and CDR2 as SYGVKD. This CDR3 is 15 amino acids long. Trimming stripped 6 bases from V and 4 bases from J, with 18 bases between.

The chain recombines TRBV7-9 with TRBJ2-7, with D unclear. The V gene lost 8 bases and the J gene lost 0 bases, with 5 bases spanning the gap. The germline CDR1 and CDR2 sequences are SEHNR and FQNEAQ (reference sequence). The CDR3 runs to 11 residues. The CDR3, as DNA: TGTGCCAGCGGGATCTCCTACGAGCAGTACTTC. Amino acids: CASGISYEQYF.

This chain connects TRBV11-3 to TRBJ2-5; 12 bases align to TRBD2. V trimming: 2 bases; J trimming: 5 bases; junction bases outside the gene matches: 3. The germline V gene has CDR1 SGHNT and CDR2 YENEEA. The CDR3 totals 15 residues. This CDR3 reads CASSLSTSGRETQYF. The DNA of the CDR3 is TGTGCCAGCAGCTTATCAACTAGCGGGAGGGAGACCCAGTACTTC.

This clone has only one observation. V and J are TRBV9 and TRBJ1-1; D is undetermined. The V end was cut by 0 bases, the J end by 5 bases, with 8 bases between. This CDR3 is built from 13 residues. CDR1 and CDR2 from the germline V gene are SGDLS and YYNGEE. CDR3 sequence: CASSVDLRTEAFF. As DNA, the CDR3 is TGTGCCAGCAGCGTAGATCTACGGACTGAAGCTTTCTTT. The whole variable domain, filled in from reference TRBV9 and TRBJ1-1, reads DSGVTQTPKHLITATGQRVTLRCSPRSGDLSVYWYQQSLDQGLQFLIQYYNGEERAKGNILERFSAQQFPDLHSELNLSSLELGDSALYFCASSVDLRTEAFFGQGTRLTVV.

The V gene is TRBV5-4, the J gene TRBJ1-4; D not certain. V lost 4 bases, J lost 0 bases, and 13 bases lay in between. The CDR3 loop spans 16 amino acids. From germline, CDR1 is SGHNT and CDR2 YYREEE (reference sequence). In DNA, the CDR3 is TGTGCCAGCAGCGTGGTACCAGCCGCAACTAATGAAAAACTGTTTTTT. It is translated as CASSVVPAATNEKLFF.

The rearrangement joins TRBV6-6 to TRBJ2-3; 12 nucleotides match TRBD2. CDR1 MNHNY and CDR2 SVGAGI come from the germline V gene (reference sequence). The CDR3 contains 14 residues. The J segment lost 3 bases and the V segment lost 7 bases, leaving 2 bases of the junction unmatched. CDR3 in amino acids: CASKTSGRTDTQYF. The DNA for the CDR3 is TGTGCCAGCAAGACTAGCGGGAGAACAGATACGCAGTATTTT.

A single count supports this clone. An end of the junction does not agree with germline; a read error may underlie this. This chain connects TRBV9 to TRBJ2-6; D may be TRBD1 (6 bases). CDR3 length: 14 residues. CDR1 is SGDLS, CDR2 YYNGEE, per germline. CDR3 region: CASSAQGGSNVLTF. The CDR3 DNA reads TGTGCCAGCAGCGCACAGGGTGGGTCCAACGTCCTGACTTTC.

A note on this clone: Other DNA sequences of this sample code for an identical CDR3. This chain links TRBV10-3 with TRBJ2-5, with 13 bases fitting TRBD2. The germline V gene encodes CDR1 ENHRY and CDR2 SYGVKD. Losses at the gene ends were 6 bases for V and 5 bases for J; bases not matched to a gene: 6. CDR3 length equals 15 residues. The CDR3 sequence: CAIRTSGGAEETQYF. The CDR3 DNA reads TGTGCCATCAGAACTAGCGGGGGGGCCGAGGAGACCCAGTACTTC.

On this clone itself: Distinct nucleotide sequences in the sample also encode this CDR3. This sequence joins TRBV5-6 and TRBJ1-5; D is unclear. CDR3 length: 14 amino acids. Germline V lookup: CDR1 SGHDT, CDR2 YYEEEE. The V and J ends lost 3 bases and 2 bases respectively, with 9 bases between them. In DNA, the CDR3 is TGTGCCAGCAGCTCATGGGGAGGCAATCAGCCCCAGCATTTT. Residues: CASSSWGGNQPQHF. The variable domain in full, completed from reference TRBV5-6 and TRBJ1-5, reads DAGVTQSPTHLIKTRGQQVTLRCSPKSGHDTVSWYQQALGQGPQFIFQYYEEEERQRGNFPDRFSGHQFPNYSSELNVNALLLGDSALYLCASSSWGGNQPQHFGDGTRLSIL.

V and J are TRBV4-2 and TRBJ1-3; D remains ambiguous. The CDR3 is made up of 16 amino acids. Looked up from germline, CDR1 is LGHNA and CDR2 is YNFKEQ. The ends were cut back, 0 bases at V and 0 bases at J, with 9 bases in the middle. CDR3 sequence reads: CASSQDYALSGNTIYF. The CDR3 coding sequence is TGTGCCAGCAGCCAAGATTACGCCCTCTCTGGAAACACCATATATTTT.

The chain combines TRBV27 with TRBJ2-3, with D possibly being TRBD2 (5 bases). V gave up 3 bases and J gave up 4 bases, with 14 bases separating them. The CDR3 spans 15 residues. Germline V gene sequence: CDR1 MNHEY, CDR2 SMNVEV (reference sequence). CDR3 sequence: CASSFGVATADTQYF. DNA of the CDR3: TGTGCCAGCAGTTTCGGGGTGGCGACGGCAGATACGCAGTATTTT.